This TCR beta chain was sequenced for a study of blood T cell repertoires in COVID-19. Study overall: Samples of COVID-19 (acute and convalescent) were obtained from the United States, Italy and Spain. Nucleic acid was either cDNA or gDNA, and it came from T cells, B-cell-depleted T cells, or PBMCs.

Per the authors' pipeline: Counts of nucleated cells, estimated from reference gene primer amplification, were obtained. The repertoire was sequenced with immunoSEQ multiplex PCR; TCRdb's copy has only in-frame clones and lacks some. V and J calls and clone size are copied from that table; D and trimming were computed from the DNA. The repertoire holds about 110,000 clones, about 89% seen once, with 4.9% in the top ten. In germline, CDR1 is GTSNPN, CDR2 SVGIG (reference sequence). V was trimmed by 2 bases and J by 5 bases, leaving 10 bases between them. There are 13 residues in the CDR3. V is TRBV30 and J is TRBJ1-5, with TRBD1 as a possible D gene (6 bases). The sample was peripheral blood. The source of this sequence is a man aged 35 to 55 with active or convalescent COVID-19. The CDR3 spells CAWSQGNYQPQHF. In DNA, the CDR3 is TGTGCCTGGAGTCAGGGGAATTATCAGCCCCAGCATTTT.